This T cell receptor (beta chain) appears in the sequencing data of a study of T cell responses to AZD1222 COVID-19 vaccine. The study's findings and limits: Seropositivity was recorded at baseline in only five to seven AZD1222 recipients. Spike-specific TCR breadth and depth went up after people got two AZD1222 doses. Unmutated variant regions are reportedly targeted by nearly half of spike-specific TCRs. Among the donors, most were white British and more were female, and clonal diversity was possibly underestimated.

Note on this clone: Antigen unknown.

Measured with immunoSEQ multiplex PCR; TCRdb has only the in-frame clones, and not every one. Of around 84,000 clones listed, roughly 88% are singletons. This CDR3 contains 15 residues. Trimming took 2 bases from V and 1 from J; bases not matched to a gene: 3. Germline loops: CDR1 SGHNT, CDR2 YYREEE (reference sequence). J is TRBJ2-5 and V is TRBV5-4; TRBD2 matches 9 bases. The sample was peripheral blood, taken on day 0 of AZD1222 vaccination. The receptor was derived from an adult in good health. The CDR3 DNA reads TGTGCCAGCAGCTTAGAGCGGGGGGTCCAAGAGACCCAGTACTTC. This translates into CASSLERGVQETQYF. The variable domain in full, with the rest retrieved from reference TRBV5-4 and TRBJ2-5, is ETGVTQSPTHLIKTRGQQVTLRCSSQSGHNTVSWYQQALGQGPQFIFQYYREEENGRGNFPPRFSGLQFPNYSSELNVNALELDDSALYLCASSLERGVQETQYFGPGTRLLVL.